This TCR beta chain is from a study of blood T cell repertoires in COVID-19. Repertoires were generated with immunoSEQ multiplex PCR, while TCRdb's copy carries only in-frame clones and drops some. The table includes 130,000 to 150,000 clones, approximately 87% detected once. The germline CDR1 and CDR2 sequences are LNHNV and YYDKDF (reference sequence). The V end lost 3 bases, the J end lost 2 bases, and 11 bases lay between the germline ends. The CDR3 covers 15 residues. The receptor was derived from a middle-aged woman with acute or convalescent COVID-19. Sequencing used peripheral blood. The V and J genes are TRBV15 and TRBJ2-4; TRBD1 is a possible D gene (6 bases). CDR3 nucleotide sequence: TGTGCCACCAGCAGCCCAGGGGTGTCCAAAAACATTCAGTACTTC. This encodes CATSSPGVSKNIQYF.